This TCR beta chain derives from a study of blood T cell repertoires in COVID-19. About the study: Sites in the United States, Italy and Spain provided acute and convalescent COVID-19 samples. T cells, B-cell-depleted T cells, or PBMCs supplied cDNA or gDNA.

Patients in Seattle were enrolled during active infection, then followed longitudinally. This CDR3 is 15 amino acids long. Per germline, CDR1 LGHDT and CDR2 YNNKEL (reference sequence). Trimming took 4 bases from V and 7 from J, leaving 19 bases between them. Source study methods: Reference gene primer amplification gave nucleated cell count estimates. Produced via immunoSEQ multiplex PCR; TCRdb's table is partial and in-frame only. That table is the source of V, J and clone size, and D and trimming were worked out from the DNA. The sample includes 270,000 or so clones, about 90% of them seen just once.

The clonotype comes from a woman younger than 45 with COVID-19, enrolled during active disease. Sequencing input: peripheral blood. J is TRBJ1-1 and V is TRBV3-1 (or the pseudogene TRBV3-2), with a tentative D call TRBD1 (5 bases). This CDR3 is CASSPRSGGLVEAFF. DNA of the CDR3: TGTGCCAGCAGCCCGCGTTCGGGGGGACTCGTTGAAGCTTTCTTT.